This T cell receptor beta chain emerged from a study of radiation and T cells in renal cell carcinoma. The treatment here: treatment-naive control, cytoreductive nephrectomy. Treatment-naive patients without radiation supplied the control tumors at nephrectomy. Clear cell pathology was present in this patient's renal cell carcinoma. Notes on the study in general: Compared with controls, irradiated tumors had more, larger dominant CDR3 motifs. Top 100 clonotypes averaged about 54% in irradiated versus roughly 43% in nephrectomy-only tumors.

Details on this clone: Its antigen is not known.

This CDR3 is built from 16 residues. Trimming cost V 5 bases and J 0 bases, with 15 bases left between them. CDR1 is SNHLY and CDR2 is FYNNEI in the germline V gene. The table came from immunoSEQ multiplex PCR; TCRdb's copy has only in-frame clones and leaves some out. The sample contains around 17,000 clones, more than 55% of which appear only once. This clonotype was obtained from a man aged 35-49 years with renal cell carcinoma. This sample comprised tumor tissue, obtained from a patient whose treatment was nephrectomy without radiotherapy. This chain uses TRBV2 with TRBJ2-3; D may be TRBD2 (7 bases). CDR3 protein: CASSPRGGLSTDTQYF. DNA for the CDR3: TGTGCCAGCAGTCCAAGGGGGGGCTTAAGCACAGATACGCAGTATTTT. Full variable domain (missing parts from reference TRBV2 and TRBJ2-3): EPEVTQTPSHQVTQMGQEVILRCVPISNHLYFYWYRQILGQKVEFLVSFYNNEISEKSEIFDDQFSVERPDGSNFTLKIRSTKLEDSAMYFCASSPRGGLSTDTQYFGPGTRLTVL.